This record concerns one T cell receptor (beta chain) sequence. The data derive from a study of blood T cell repertoires in COVID-19. In the study overall: T cells, B-cell-depleted T cells, or PBMCs supplied cDNA or gDNA.

Germline CDR1 MDHEN, CDR2 SYDVKM. The V and J ends lost 5 bases and 1 base respectively, with 12 bases between them. The CDR3 is 15 residues long. Sequencing was performed with immunoSEQ multiplex PCR; in TCRdb, only in-frame clones are kept and a portion is missing. The sample records about 110,000 clones, over 70% being singletons. V and J are TRBV28 and TRBJ1-5; maybe TRBD1 (5 bases). The material sequenced was peripheral blood. The sequence was obtained from a human donor with acute or convalescent COVID-19. The donor label of this sample is uncertain. The CDR3 spells CASSRMGRSNQPQHF. DNA for the CDR3: TGTGCCAGCAGTCGGATGGGGCGAAGCAATCAGCCCCAGCATTTT.